A selection of T cell receptor beta chains follows, all from one sample in a study of blood T cells in healthy people across ages. TCRdb re-derived calls from the 5' RACE reads in MiXCR, one entry per CDR3 protein. The sample records 600,000 or so distinct CDR3 sequences, 25% to 35% being singletons. Sequencing input: blood. These receptors all stem from a woman older than 75 in good health. The CDR3 runs from the conserved cysteine through the conserved F or W. Clone size is given for some rows only: seen once, a few or many times, or a class if the clone is expanded.

>many|TRBV29-1|TRBJ1-2
CSVPGATNYGYTF
>-|TRBV30|TRBJ1-4
CAWSGVSGPNEKLFF
>many|TRBV4-3|TRBJ1-4
CASSHSPGLINEKLFF
>many|TRBV20-1|TRBJ2-7
CSANDRRYEQYF
>-|TRBV7-2|TRBJ2-2
CASSVFRGPTGELFF
>-|TRBV5-1|TRBJ1-1
CASRKGTEGTEAFF
>-|TRBV20-1|TRBJ1-2
CSADPRPGANYGYTF
>many|TRBV29-1|TRBJ2-1
CSVESRYNEQFF
>few|TRBV7-9|-
CASSDTQVSSYNEQYF
>many|TRBV20-1|TRBJ1-2
CSAPRQDLYGYTF
>-|TRBV5-1|TRBJ2-1
CASSVDLAGDYNEQFF
>many|TRBV4-1|TRBJ2-7
CASSQGQGGTYEQYF
>-|TRBV29-1|TRBJ1-3
CSVVLSDRISGNTIYF
>-|TRBV6-1|TRBJ1-3
CASSGTGKDSGNTIYF
>many|TRBV7-9|TRBJ1-2
CASSLDEGRNYGYTF
>-|TRBV6-1|TRBJ1-6
CASSEIGGTENSPPHF
>once|TRBV5-5|TRBJ2-3
CASSSGDGSVDTQYF
>-|TRBV27|TRBJ1-5
CASSPAPNRHQPQHF
>-|TRBV19|TRBJ2-2
CASIPNGLADTGELFF
>-|TRBV27|TRBJ1-5
CASRQATYSNQPQHF
>-|TRBV10-3|TRBJ2-1
CAISAGLVGHHNEQFF
>-|TRBV4-3|TRBJ1-2
CASSQGTFWDYGYTF
>-|TRBV20-1|TRBJ1-4
CSASPTGYNEKLFF
>-|TRBV9|TRBJ1-1
CASSSGGGWDEAFF
>many|TRBV28|TRBJ2-6
CASSGHSGANVLTF
>once|TRBV5-6|TRBJ1-5
CASRRRTASNQPQHF
>many|TRBV27|TRBJ1-5
CASKEGNQPQHF
>-|TRBV27|TRBJ2-7
CASSFRRSSYGQYF
>-|TRBV15|TRBJ1-1
CATSRGASAQGGIEAFF
>few|TRBV6-6|TRBJ1-2
CASTEGGKANYGYTF
>once|TRBV12-3/TRBV12-4|TRBJ2-3
CASSLESRLGSTDTQYF
>many|TRBV7-2|TRBJ1-4
CASSLGYGNEKLFF
>many|TRBV7-2|TRBJ2-1
CASSSGTSVHEQFF
>-|TRBV5-1|TRBJ2-5
CASSPEGDQPQYF
>once|TRBV7-2|TRBJ2-5
CASSFLTSGKETQYF